Shown below are 17 T cell receptor beta chains from a single sample sequenced in a study of blood T cell repertoires in COVID-19. Generated by immunoSEQ multiplex PCR, the TCRdb table keeps only in-frame clones and is missing some. The top ten hold approximately 11% of the sample, which has roughly 180,000 clones, roughly 82% seen once. Input material: PBMCs or T cells enriched from blood (not recorded which). The origin of the receptors is a man over 45 who had recovered from COVID-19.

This clone was picked up a small number of times. The chain has TRBV27 and TRBJ2-7; 9 bases agree with TRBD1. The V gene's germline CDR1 is MNHEY and CDR2 SMNVEV (reference sequence). Losses at the gene ends were 5 bases for V and 7 bases for J; bases not matched to a gene: 12. The CDR3 totals 15 residues. The CDR3 region has the DNA TGTGCCAGCAGTCAAACCGGGACAGGGACGGGTGAGCAGTACTTC. Protein product: CASSQTGTGTGEQYF.

This chain joins TRBV28 and TRBJ1-1; D is perhaps TRBD1 (5 bases). The CDR3 has 14 residues. Germline V gene lookup returns CDR1 MDHEN and CDR2 SYDVKM. With 7 bases removed from V and 4 bases from J, the gap between germline ends came to 16 bases. CDR3 protein: CASTSLGGSTEAFF. The CDR3 bases are TGTGCCAGCACCTCACTCGGGGGGAGCACTGAAGCTTTCTTT.

V gene TRBV15 combines with J gene TRBJ2-1, with a tentative D call TRBD1 (5 bases). The CDR3 spans 19 residues. Germline CDR1 LNHNV, CDR2 YYDKDF (reference sequence). V dropped 1 base and J dropped 0 bases, with 19 bases sitting between them. CDR3 sequence reads: CATSRAQGGVSASYNEQFF. As DNA, the CDR3 is TGTGCCACCAGCAGAGCCCAGGGTGGAGTCTCGGCCTCCTACAATGAGCAGTTCTTC.

The chain combines TRBV3-1 (or the pseudogene TRBV3-2) with TRBJ2-3; 9 bases fit TRBD1. The length of the CDR3 is 18 residues. The V segment lost 0 bases and the J segment 1 base; nucleotides outside the gene matches: 8. CDR1 and CDR2 (germline): LGHDT, YNNKEL (reference sequence). The CDR3 region has the DNA TGTGCCAGCAGCCAAGACCTTTACAGGGGGCAGGGCACAGATACGCAGTATTTT. Its protein is CASSQDLYRGQGTDTQYF.

This chain joins TRBV7-2 and TRBJ2-5; TRBD1 might be the D (5 bases). V lost 2 bases, J lost 4 bases, and 14 bases lay in between. The length of the CDR3 is 15 residues. Looked up from germline, CDR1 is SGHTA and CDR2 is FQGNSA. CDR3 residues: CASSLRPRVGETQYF. The CDR3 DNA sequence: TGTGCCAGCAGCTTACGGCCCAGGGTAGGAGAGACCCAGTACTTC.

The CDR3, as DNA: TGTGCCAGTAGTAAGCGGGGGGAGAATCAGCCCCAGCATTTT. Residues: CASSKRGENQPQHF. V is TRBV19 and J is TRBJ1-5; D might be TRBD1 (5 bases). Trimming took off 4 bases at V and 4 bases at J, with 11 bases between the two ends. The germline V gene encodes CDR1 LNHDA and CDR2 SQIVND (reference sequence). The CDR3 sequence is 14 residues long.

V gene TRBV28 combines with J gene TRBJ1-3; D is uncertain. V dropped 3 bases and J dropped 0 bases, with 12 bases sitting between them. Germline CDR1 is MDHEN and CDR2 is SYDVKM. The CDR3 is 16 amino acids. The CDR3 DNA is TGTGCCAGCAGTTTGCCAGGTGCTGCCTCTGGAAACACCATATATTTT. As protein: CASSLPGAASGNTIYF.

This sequence joins TRBV30 and TRBJ1-6, with D tentatively TRBD1 (5 bases). V lost 4 bases and J lost 6, with 7 bases in between. There are 12 residues in the CDR3. The V gene's germline CDR1 is GTSNPN and CDR2 SVGIG (reference sequence). As DNA, the CDR3 is TGTGCCTGGAATCAGGGTAATTCACCCCTCCACTTT. This sequence encodes CAWNQGNSPLHF.

This chain links TRBV9 with TRBJ1-6; 9 nucleotides line up with TRBD1. CDR3 size: 15 residues. V lost 3 bases and J lost 8; bases outside the gene matches: 6. CDR1 is SGDLS, CDR2 YYNGEE, per germline. This CDR3 is CASSARQGGDSPLHF. DNA of the CDR3: TGTGCCAGCAGCGCCCGACAGGGGGGTGATTCACCCCTCCACTTT.

V gene TRBV18 combines with J gene TRBJ2-5, with a weak D call TRBD1 (6 bases). Looked up from germline, CDR1 is KGHSH and CDR2 is LQKENI. CDR3 length equals 15 residues. V was pared by 0 bases and J by 5 bases, with 13 bases between. DNA for the CDR3: TGTGCCAGCTCACCACCGGCCGGACAGTCGGAGACCCAGTACTTC. This translates into CASSPPAGQSETQYF.

The chain combines TRBV5-8 with TRBJ2-1, with a tentative D call TRBD2 (5 bases). Trimming took 6 bases from V and 5 from J, leaving 21 bases between them. This CDR3 spans 16 amino acids. In germline, CDR1 is SGHTS, CDR2 YDEGEE. CDR3 coding DNA: TGTGCCAGCACAATCCGCGCGGGCCGCTCTGACAATGAGCAGTTCTTC. Translating gives CASTIRAGRSDNEQFF.

The gene calls are TRBV11-2 and TRBJ2-7, with 9 bases aligning to TRBD1. The ends lost 6 bases at V and 6 bases at J; junction bases unmatched: 12. The CDR3 is 15 amino acids. Germline V gene sequence: CDR1 SGHAT, CDR2 FQNNGV. In nucleotides, the CDR3 is TGTGCCAGCAGAACCAGACAGGGGGGATTTCTCGAGCAGTACTTC. It codes for CASRTRQGGFLEQYF.

The chain joins TRBV15 to TRBJ2-1; 15 positions agree with TRBD2. CDR3 length equals 19 residues. From germline, CDR1 is LNHNV and CDR2 YYDKDF (reference sequence). With 0 bases clipped from V and 4 bases from J, the junction kept 7 bases outside the gene matches. CDR3 protein: CATSRDWTSGRGDYNEQFF. DNA of the CDR3: TGTGCCACCAGCAGAGATTGGACTAGCGGGAGGGGGGATTACAATGAGCAGTTCTTC.

V and J are TRBV19 and TRBJ2-2; D may be TRBD2 (6 bases). Germline V CDR1 and CDR2: LNHDA, SQIVND (reference sequence). V shed 3 bases and J shed 7 bases, with 15 bases lying between them. The CDR3 length is 15 residues. CDR3 sequence reads: CASSIYRGSHGELFF. The CDR3 DNA follows: TGTGCCAGTAGTATTTATCGGGGGAGTCACGGGGAGCTGTTTTTT.

The chain has TRBV11-1 and TRBJ2-3; 11 nucleotides agree with TRBD1. There are 16 residues in the CDR3. After removal of 5 bases from V and 3 bases from J, the junction contained 7 bases not matched to a gene. CDR1 and CDR2 (germline): SGHAT, FQDESV (reference sequence). CDR3 bases: TGTGCCAGCAGCCCTGGACAGGGGGCGTCAACAGATACGCAGTATTTT. Translated, it gives CASSPGQGASTDTQYF.

The chain carries TRBV6-6 and TRBJ2-7; D remains ambiguous. This CDR3 spans 13 amino acids. The germline gives CDR1 MNHNY, CDR2 SVGAGI (reference sequence). Trimming pared 0 bases from V and 7 bases from J, leaving 10 bases between. As DNA, the CDR3 is TGTGCCAGCAGTTACTCGAGAGGATGGGAGCAGTACTTC. This codes for CASSYSRGWEQYF.

The chain links TRBV27 to TRBJ2-3; 10 positions match TRBD1. After removal of 5 bases from V and 6 bases from J, the junction contained 5 bases not matched to a gene. The CDR3 totals 14 residues. CDR1 and CDR2 (germline): MNHEY, SMNVEV (reference sequence). The DNA for the CDR3 is TGTGCCAGCAGTGACAGGGGGCTAGGGGATACGCAGTATTTT. Its translation is CASSDRGLGDTQYF.